This T cell receptor (beta chain) is drawn from a study of tumor and adjacent non-tumor tissue in lung cancer. A modified ARM-PCR protocol with three rounds of nested PCR amplified TCRbeta. TCRdb independently ran MiXCR on the multiplex PCR reads; one entry per CDR3 protein. The sample has about 80,000 distinct CDR3 sequences, under 70% seen once. The CDR3 has 16 amino acids. V shed 7 bases, J shed 4 bases, and the junction held 13 bases outside the gene matches. The germline CDR1 and CDR2 sequences are SGHAT and FQDESV (reference sequence). The template was RNA from unsorted bulk tissue. Specimen: lung tumor tissue. The chain combines TRBV11-1 with TRBJ2-1; the match to TRBD2 covers 7 bases. The TCR was taken from a woman in her seventies with non-small cell lung cancer. CDR3 loop: CASISALAGLYNEQFF. DNA of the CDR3: TGTGCCAGCATCTCAGCCTTAGCGGGCCTGTACAATGAGCAGTTCTTC.